This entry lists 5 T cell receptor beta chains sequenced from one sample in a study of post-analysis software for immune sequencing data. General study points: Higher frequency in patients than in controls was seen for roughly five TRBV segments, with TRBV5-6, TRBV5-1 and TRBV20-1 among them.

These receptors have no known antigen. The TCR beta cDNA libraries carried unique molecular identifiers. TCRdb re-called the PCR reads with MiXCR, one entry per CDR3 protein. The sample shows a few hundred thousand distinct CDR3 sequences, roughly 46% of them seen only once. The specimen sequenced was blood. These receptors all stem from a girl between 5 and 17 years old with multiple sclerosis.

The chain joins TRBV10-3 to TRBJ2-4, with D possibly matching TRBD1 (6 bases). TRBJ2-7 explains the end of the DNA better; the J call may be wrong. This CDR3 comprises 15 residues. CDR1 ENHRY and CDR2 SYGVKD come from the germline V gene. In DNA, the CDR3 is TGTGCCATCAACCCGCACACAGGGAAAACCTACGAGCAGTACGTC. This translates into CAINPHTGKTYEQYV.

CDR3 amino acids: CATTGQINYGYTF. Written as DNA, the CDR3 is TGTGCCACAACGGGACAGATCAACTATGGCTACACCTTC. This chain uses TRBV2 with TRBJ1-2, with 7 bases that match TRBD1. The CDR3 runs to 13 residues. The germline V gene encodes CDR1 SNHLY and CDR2 FYNNEI. The ends lost 10 bases at V and 2 bases at J; junction bases unmatched: 7.

This CDR3 is CASSETGSRETEAFF. The CDR3 bases are TGCGCCAGCAGCGAGACAGGGTCCAGGGAAACTGAAGCTTTCTTT. The chain is built from TRBV5-1 and TRBJ1-1; 7 bases agree with TRBD1. Trimming removed 4 bases from V and 5 bases from J; junction bases left unmatched: 11. Germline assignment: CDR1 SGHRS and CDR2 YFSETQ. The length of the CDR3 is 15 residues.

The chain couples TRBV10-3 to TRBJ2-5, with 7 positions matching TRBD2. The CDR3 consists of 12 residues. Germline-derived CDR1 and CDR2 are ENHRY and SYGVKD. Trimming cost V 8 bases and J 5 bases; bases outside gene matches: 5. Written as DNA, the CDR3 is TGTGCCATCTCCGGGGGGACGGAGACCCAGTACTTC. Its protein product is CAISGGTETQYF.

This clonotype was observed a few times. The V and J genes are TRBV2 and TRBJ1-2, with D possibly matching TRBD1 (6 bases). Germline V gene lookup returns CDR1 SNHLY and CDR2 FYNNEI. The CDR3 spans 13 residues. V was pared by 8 bases and J by 3 bases, with 13 bases between. CDR3 DNA: TGTGCCAGCTTACAGGGAAACTACTATGGCTACACCTTC. It yields the protein CASLQGNYYGYTF.